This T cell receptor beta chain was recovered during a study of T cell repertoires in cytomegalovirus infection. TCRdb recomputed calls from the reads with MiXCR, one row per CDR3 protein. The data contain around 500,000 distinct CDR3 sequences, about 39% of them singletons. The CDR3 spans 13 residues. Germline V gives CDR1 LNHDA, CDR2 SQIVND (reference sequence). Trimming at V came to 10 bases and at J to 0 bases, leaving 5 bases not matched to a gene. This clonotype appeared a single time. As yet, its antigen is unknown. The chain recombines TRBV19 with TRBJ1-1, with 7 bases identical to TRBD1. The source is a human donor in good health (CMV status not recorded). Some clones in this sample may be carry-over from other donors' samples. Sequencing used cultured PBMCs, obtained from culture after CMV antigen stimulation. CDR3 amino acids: CATRGQLNTEAFF. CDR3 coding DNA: TGTGCCACCCGGGGACAGTTGAACACTGAAGCTTTCTTT.